Below, 21 T cell receptor beta chains from the same sample are listed, as sequenced in a study of blood T cell repertoires in COVID-19. Only in-frame clones appear in the TCRdb table, and some are missing; sequencing was by immunoSEQ multiplex PCR. The repertoire holds over 100,000 clones, about 80% seen once, with 3% to 4% in the top ten. Sequences were obtained from peripheral blood. These receptors all come from a woman aged 80 or older with active or convalescent COVID-19.

The CDR3 reads CASSPRTGDTEAFF. The CDR3 DNA follows: TGTGCCAGCTCACCAAGGACAGGGGACACTGAAGCTTTCTTT. The chain links TRBV18 to TRBJ1-1, with TRBD1 matching 9 bases. After removal of 2 bases from V and 3 bases from J, the junction contained 1 base not matched to a gene. The CDR3 covers 14 residues. Germline V gives CDR1 KGHSH, CDR2 LQKENI. The whole variable domain, remainder taken from reference TRBV18 and TRBJ1-1, is NAGVMQNPRHLVRRRGQEARLRCSPMKGHSHVYWYRQLPEEGLKFMVYLQKENIIDESGMPKERFSAEFPKEGPSILRIQQVVRGDSAAYFCASSPRTGDTEAFFGQGTRLTVV.

The chain employs TRBV20-1 and TRBJ1-5; no definite D call. The CDR3 has 14 residues. The V and J ends lost 3 bases and 0 bases respectively, with 9 bases between them. The V gene's germline CDR1 is DFQATT and CDR2 SNEGSKA (reference sequence). The CDR3 sequence: CSASMGRSNQPQHF. The CDR3 region has the DNA TGCAGTGCTAGTATGGGCCGTAGCAATCAGCCCCAGCATTTT.

The chain links TRBV27 to TRBJ2-2; perhaps TRBD2 as D (6 bases). Trimming left V 5 bases short and J 2 bases short, with 9 bases between. The CDR3 is 14 amino acids. From germline, CDR1 is MNHEY and CDR2 SMNVEV (reference sequence). CDR3: CASSRGLNTGELFF. The CDR3 DNA follows: TGTGCCAGCAGTCGGGGACTTAACACCGGGGAGCTGTTTTTT.

This clone appeared once. J is TRBJ2-2 and V is TRBV19; D perhaps matches TRBD2 (6 bases). The germline V gene has CDR1 LNHDA and CDR2 SQIVND (reference sequence). The CDR3 length is 14 residues. V dropped 9 bases and J dropped 0 bases, with 11 bases sitting between them. CDR3 DNA: TGTGCCAGCAGCCGGGACTCGAACACCGGGGAGCTGTTTTTT. It yields the protein CASSRDSNTGELFF. Full variable domain (missing parts from reference TRBV19 and TRBJ2-2): DGGITQSPKYLFRKEGQNVTLSCEQNLNHDAMYWYRQDPGQGLRLIYYSQIVNDFQKGDIAEGYSVSREKKESFPLTVTSAQKNPTAFYLCASSRDSNTGELFFGEGSRLTVL.

The chain employs TRBV30 and TRBJ2-1; D is unresolved. The V end lost 4 bases, the J end lost 0 bases, and 13 bases lay between the germline ends. The CDR3 runs 15 residues. CDR1 GTSNPN and CDR2 SVGIG come from the germline V gene (reference sequence). CDR3 protein: CAWNKRASSYNEQFF. CDR3 DNA: TGTGCCTGGAATAAGCGCGCGAGCTCCTACAATGAGCAGTTCTTC.

This rearrangement joins TRBV28 to TRBJ1-2; tentative D call: TRBD1 (6 bases). Trimming cost V 0 bases and J 2 bases, with 10 bases left between them. Germline values: CDR1 MDHEN, CDR2 SYDVKM. The CDR3 consists of 15 residues. The CDR3 DNA follows: TGTGCCAGCAGTTTATGGGAGGGGGGGAACTATGGCTACACCTTC. Protein product: CASSLWEGGNYGYTF.

The genes are TRBV28 and TRBJ1-1, with TRBD1 matching over 7 bases. The CDR3 is made up of 14 amino acids. The V and J ends lost 5 bases and 0 bases, in that order; junction bases with no gene match: 3. CDR1 and CDR2 from the germline V gene are MDHEN and SYDVKM. The CDR3 is CASSPTGMNTEAFF. For the CDR3, the DNA is TGTGCCAGCAGTCCGACAGGGATGAACACTGAAGCTTTCTTT.

The V and J genes are TRBV4-1 and TRBJ2-2, with D unclear. V was shortened by 0 bases and J by 5 bases, with 4 bases between the two germline ends. Germline V CDR1 and CDR2: MGHRA, YSYEKL. This CDR3 contains 13 residues. This chain's CDR3 is CASSQDRTGELFF. The CDR3, as DNA: TGCGCCAGCAGCCAAGATCGGACCGGGGAGCTGTTTTTT.

V usage is TRBV24-1 and J usage is TRBJ2-3, with D possibly being TRBD2 (7 bases). CDR3 length equals 15 residues. Deletions cut 7 bases from V and 1 base from J, with 14 bases between. The germline CDR1 and CDR2 sequences are KGHDR and SFDVKD. CDR3 amino acids: CATSRGGGGTDTQYF. The CDR3 nucleotides read TGTGCCACCAGCAGAGGAGGGGGGGGCACAGATACGCAGTATTTT.

The rearrangement links TRBV4-2 to TRBJ1-1, with 12 bases aligning to TRBD1. This CDR3 contains 15 residues. CDR1 LGHNA and CDR2 YNFKEQ come from the germline V gene. The junction had 4 bases not matched to a gene; V was cut back by 3 bases and J by 5 bases. The CDR3 DNA reads as TGTGCCAGCAGCCAGGGACAGGGGGCGCGTACTGAAGCTTTCTTT. Its translation: CASSQGQGARTEAFF.

The chain combines TRBV4-1 with TRBJ2-5; TRBD1 might be the D (6 bases). Per the germline V gene, CDR1 is MGHRA and CDR2 is YSYEKL. Between the trimmed V and J ends, which lost 1 base and 4 bases, there was a span of 7 bases. CDR3 length: 13 residues. The CDR3 bases are TGCGCCAGCAGCCAAGTAGGGGGAGAGACCCAGTACTTC. Amino acid sequence: CASSQVGGETQYF.

This clone was recorded a few times. The J gene is TRBJ1-5, the V gene TRBV10-1; D not resolved. Germline CDR1 WNHNN, CDR2 SYGVQD (reference sequence). Trimming cost V 4 bases and J 5 bases, with 9 bases left between them. CDR3 length: 13 amino acids. This CDR3 is CASSAYLDQPQHF. The CDR3 DNA reads TGCGCCAGCAGTGCCTACTTAGATCAGCCCCAGCATTTT.

V gene TRBV19 combines with J gene TRBJ1-1; D remains ambiguous. Germline lookup yields CDR1 LNHDA and CDR2 SQIVND (reference sequence). This CDR3 is 13 amino acids long. The V and J ends lost 6 bases and 1 base respectively, with 9 bases between them. This chain's CDR3 is CASRGQPNTEAFF. CDR3 nucleotides: TGTGCCAGTAGGGGCCAGCCGAACACTGAAGCTTTCTTT.

V usage is TRBV3-1 (or the pseudogene TRBV3-2) and J usage is TRBJ2-7; 8 bases map to TRBD1. Trimming took 0 bases from V and 1 from J; bases not matched to a gene: 8. From germline, CDR1 is LGHDT and CDR2 YNNKEL (reference sequence). The CDR3 totals 17 residues. The DNA of the CDR3 is TGTGCCAGCAGCCAAGATCGAAGGACAGGGAAATCCTACGAGCAGTACTTC. Its protein is CASSQDRRTGKSYEQYF.

The rearrangement joins TRBV7-9 to TRBJ2-5; tentatively, D is TRBD2 (6 bases). Trimming pared 3 bases from V and 2 bases from J, leaving 7 bases between. The CDR3 runs 13 residues. Germline assignment: CDR1 SEHNR and CDR2 FQNEAQ (reference sequence). The CDR3 nucleotides are TGTGCCAGCAGCTTCGGGGGACAAGAGACCCAGTACTTC. Translated, it gives CASSFGGQETQYF.

The chain couples TRBV6-5 to TRBJ2-5; 8 bases match TRBD1. Looked up from germline, CDR1 is MNHEY and CDR2 is SVGAGI. This CDR3 has 15 amino acids. V lost 8 bases to trimming and J lost 4 bases; unmatched junction nucleotides: 12. The CDR3 region is CASAGQGNKIETQYF. Written as DNA, the CDR3 is TGTGCCAGCGCCGGACAGGGCAACAAGATAGAGACCCAGTACTTC.

This clone appeared a few times. The chain employs TRBV1 and TRBJ1-2; TRBD1, the D gene given by the table, was not confirmed from the DNA. TRBV1 has pseudogene status. The CDR3 spans 16 residues. CDR3 DNA sequence: TGCACCAGCAGCCAAGGTTTCGGACAGGCTAACTATGGCTACACCTTC. Translated, it gives CTSSQGFGQANYGYTF.

This clone appeared a few times. This chain uses TRBV5-5 with TRBJ1-4; D is possibly TRBD1 (6 bases). CDR3 length: 15 amino acids. Germline-derived CDR1 and CDR2 are SGHKS and YYEKEE (reference sequence). Trimming left V 6 bases short and J 5 bases short, with 17 bases between. The CDR3 DNA reads as TGTGCCAGCACCATAGTAGGGGGATCAAATGAAAAACTGTTTTTT. It specifies CASTIVGGSNEKLFF.

The genes are TRBV11-2 and TRBJ1-2, with a tentative D call TRBD1 (5 bases). Germline values: CDR1 SGHAT, CDR2 FQNNGV. The CDR3 consists of 13 residues. V was shortened by 4 bases and J by 2 bases, with 8 bases between the two germline ends. CDR3 bases: TGTGCCAGCAGCTCAGACAGAAACTATGGCTACACCTTC. Protein sequence: CASSSDRNYGYTF.

The gene calls are TRBV18 and TRBJ1-5; TRBD1 might be the D (5 bases). Trimming pared 3 bases from V and 7 bases from J, leaving 19 bases between. The CDR3 loop spans 16 amino acids. Germline values: CDR1 KGHSH, CDR2 LQKENI. The CDR3 loop reads CASSPPWGGGPQPQHF. The CDR3 nucleotides are TGTGCCAGCTCACCTCCATGGGGGGGTGGGCCGCAGCCCCAGCATTTT.

The DNA of the CDR3 is TGTGCCGGGGTGGCCCAACAGGGGGACACCGGGGAGCTGTTTTTT. The encoded protein is CAGVAQQGDTGELFF. The chain has TRBV5-4 and TRBJ2-2; the match to TRBD1 covers 8 bases. With V trimmed by 10 bases and J by 3 bases, 11 bases remained unmatched. The germline V gene encodes CDR1 SGHNT and CDR2 YYREEE (reference sequence). This CDR3 region has 15 residues.